A single T cell receptor (beta chain) is shown here with its context. The primer mix had 60 Vbeta and 13 Jbeta primers. Assay: immunoSEQ multiplex PCR; the TCRdb copy retains only in-frame clones and omits some. Of more than 110,000 clones listed, roughly 80% are singletons. The source of the sample is a study of cytomegalovirus exposure and HLA in healthy donors. As for the study in general: Caucasian-associated ancestry cluster membership applied to 75% to 85% of around 400 genotyped donors.

Regarding donors, all were healthy bone marrow donors. The length of the CDR3 is 11 residues. Germline CDR1 reads DFQATT; CDR2 reads SNEGSKA (reference sequence). V was pared by 7 bases and J by 3 bases, with 7 bases between. The chain combines TRBV20-1 with TRBJ2-1; maybe TRBD1 (6 bases). This clonotype was obtained from a female donor in good health and CMV-seronegative. The sequenced sample consisted of PBMCs. Here the CDR3 DNA reads TGCAGTGGGGACAACTACAATGAGCAGTTCTTC. It specifies CSGDNYNEQFF.